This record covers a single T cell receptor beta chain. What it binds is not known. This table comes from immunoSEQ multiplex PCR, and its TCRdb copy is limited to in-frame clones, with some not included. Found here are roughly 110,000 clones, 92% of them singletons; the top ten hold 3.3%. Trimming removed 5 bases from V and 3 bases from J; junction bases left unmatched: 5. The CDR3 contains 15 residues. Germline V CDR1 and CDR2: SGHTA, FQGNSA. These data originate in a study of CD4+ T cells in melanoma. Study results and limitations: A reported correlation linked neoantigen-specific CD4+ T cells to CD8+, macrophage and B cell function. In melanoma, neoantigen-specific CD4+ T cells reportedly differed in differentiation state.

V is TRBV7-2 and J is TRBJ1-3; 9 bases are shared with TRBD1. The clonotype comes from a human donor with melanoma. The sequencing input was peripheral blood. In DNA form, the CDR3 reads TGTGCCAGCAGCGCCGGGACAGGGATTGGAAACACCATATATTTT. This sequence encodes CASSAGTGIGNTIYF.